This T cell receptor (beta chain) was sequenced during a study of T cells after yellow fever vaccination. Regarding the study as a whole: Post-booster repertoires contained most primary-vaccination clones again (approximately 97% CD4, approximately 88% CD8).

Deletions cut 3 bases from V and 6 bases from J, with 14 bases between. This CDR3 contains 14 residues. Germline-derived CDR1 and CDR2 are LGHNA and YSLEER. From the 5' RACE reads, TCRdb called clonotypes with MiXCR, one entry per CDR3 protein. The data show fewer than 500,000 distinct CDR3 sequences, around 20% seen once. This clonotype was counted between two and nine times. Antigen: not known. This TCR came from a young man who received the YFV17D yellow fever vaccine. Sequencing used PBMCs, obtained before the yellow fever booster vaccination. The gene calls are TRBV4-3 and TRBJ1-1, with D perhaps matching TRBD1 (5 bases). The CDR3 is CASSQTVRDSEAFF. In nucleotides, the CDR3 is TGCGCCAGCAGCCAGACGGTGAGGGACTCTGAAGCTTTCTTT.